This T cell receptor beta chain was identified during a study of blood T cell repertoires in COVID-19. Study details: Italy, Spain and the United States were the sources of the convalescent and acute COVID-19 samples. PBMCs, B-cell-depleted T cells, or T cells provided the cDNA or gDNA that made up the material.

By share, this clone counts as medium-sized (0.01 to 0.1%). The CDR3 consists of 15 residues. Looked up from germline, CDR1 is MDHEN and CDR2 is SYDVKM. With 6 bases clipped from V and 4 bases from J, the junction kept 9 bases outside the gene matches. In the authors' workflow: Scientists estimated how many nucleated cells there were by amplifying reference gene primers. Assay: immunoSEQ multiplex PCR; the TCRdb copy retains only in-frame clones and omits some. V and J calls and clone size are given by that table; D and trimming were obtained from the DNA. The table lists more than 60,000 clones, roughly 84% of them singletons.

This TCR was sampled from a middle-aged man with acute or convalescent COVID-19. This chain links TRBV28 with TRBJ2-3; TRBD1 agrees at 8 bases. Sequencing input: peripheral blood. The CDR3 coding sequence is TGTGCCAGCAGCCCAGGGACAGGTCTACCAGATACGCAGTATTTT. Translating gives CASSPGTGLPDTQYF.